Below, one T cell receptor beta chain is given with its context. What it binds is unknown. The sample belongs to a study of T cells expressing NK-cell markers. Across the study: Sorted T-cell subsets CD3+CD56+NKG2C+, CD3+CD56+NKG2C- and CD3+CD56-NKG2C+ were TCR beta-sequenced.

TCRdb derives one entry per CDR3 protein from the 5' RACE reads, leaving out DNA. In total, the table holds approximately 460,000 distinct CDR3 sequences. Study-level results: The share of CD8+ T cells held by dominant NKG2C+ clonotypes was 1.0-7.0% in about 6 donors. Also leading the CD3+CD56-NKG2C+ fraction in a handful of donors were these clonotypes.

Germline CDR1 MNHEY, CDR2 SMNVEV (reference sequence). The CDR3 covers 17 residues. The chain uses TRBV27 and TRBJ2-1; TCRdb outputs TRBD2, but without DNA this stays unchecked. Sequencing was performed on blood T cells: a sorted CD56 or NKG2C T cell subset, CD4+ or CD8+ T cells, or bulk PBMC T cells (not recorded which). The clonotype was recovered from a woman between 18 and 70 years old in good health. This chain's CDR3 is CASMFLADSSSYNEQFF.